The TCR beta chain described here comes from a study of chemoradiotherapy in HPV16-positive cancers. About the research overall: A couple of HPV16-positive patients' cells yielded candidate HPV-specific clones and common motifs. Study outcomes and limitations: Candidate HPV-specific clones and E7-related TCR motifs grew in tumor during treatment. HPV-responsive T-cell expansion during chemoradiotherapy was linked to improved recurrence-free survival in HPV16-positive patients.

Of note for this clone: Its antigen is unknown.

The table came from immunoSEQ multiplex PCR; TCRdb's copy has only in-frame clones and leaves some out. The table has 9,000 to 10,000 clones, more than 65% seen once; the top ten hold about 2.6%. The CDR3 has 15 residues. V lost 2 bases to trimming and J lost 8 bases, with 16 bases between them. Germline V gives CDR1 SGDLS, CDR2 YYNGEE. Sequenced here: blood, sampled from a patient who underwent chemoradiotherapy. This chain uses TRBV9 with TRBJ1-4; D is possibly TRBD1 (5 bases). The clonotype originates from a human donor with HPV-associated anogenital cancer. The CDR3 loop is CASSVGGGLEEKLFF. For the CDR3, the DNA is TGTGCCAGCAGCGTGGGGGGGGGTTTAGAGGAAAAACTGTTTTTT.